This TCR beta chain was identified during a study of OX40 agonist ivuxolimab in advanced cancers. General notes on the study: Ivuxolimab was a fully human IgG2 agonistic monoclonal antibody targeting the costimulatory receptor OX40 (CD134). The dose-escalation cohort was roughly 80% male with a mean age of about 60 years, ranging from about 23 to 85. Patients were allowed to have had prior anti-PD-1, anti-PD-L1 or anti-CTLA-4 therapy, and 40% to 45% of the dose-escalation patients had been treated with checkpoint inhibitors. Partial responses occurred in three dose-escalation patients, of whom one had hepatocellular carcinoma and two had cutaneous melanoma. Among the approximately 50 dose-escalation patients, 19 had hepatocellular carcinoma, 15 melanoma, 9 renal cell carcinoma and 9 head and neck cancer. The paper reports the monotherapy dose-escalation portion (N of about 56 patients) of the phase I ivuxolimab trial. Peripheral TCRbeta sequencing aimed to test whether ivuxolimab altered TCR sequence diversity and caused clonal T-cell expansion. Intravenous ivuxolimab was administered to patients every 2 weeks at six dose levels: 0.01, 0.1, 0.3, 1.5, 3 and 10 mg/kg.

The research as a whole found: Clonal expansion of both CD4+ and CD8+ blood T cells was observed from baseline to week 6 at doses 0.1 to 3.0 mg/kg. After ivuxolimab, expanded clones were on average more numerous among CD8+ T cells than among CD4+ T cells. In the 0.1-3.0 mg/kg groups, partial responders had among the lowest normalized peripheral clonal expansion, particularly in CD8+ T cells. The antigen specificity of the clonally expanded peripheral T cells was not determined. Low levels of normalized T-cell clonal expansion were also seen in some nonresponding patients.

V has 3 bases trimmed and J has 3 bases trimmed; junction bases matching no gene number 8. Taken from cysteine to phenylalanine, the CDR3 has 16 residues. The only DNA kept is the CDR3, 48 bases in frame from the first base. CDR1 and CDR2 are read off the germline V gene as SGDLS and YYNGEE. This clone was detected a few times. Its antigen remains undetermined. Base quality data are lacking; no much larger clone is found one base away. Patients with a history of autoimmune disease or receiving systemic immunosuppression were excluded from the trial. Peripheral blood for TCR sequencing was collected from all dose cohorts at baseline, on cycle 4 day 1, and on cycle 7 day 1. Samples were obtained from an open-label, multicenter, first-in-human phase I dose-escalation trial of ivuxolimab. Adults with locally advanced or metastatic head and neck squamous cell, hepatocellular, melanoma or renal cell carcinoma were enrolled in the trial. Before TCR sequencing, CD4+ and CD8+ T cells were separately sorted from peripheral blood.

Genomic DNA was isolated from the sorted cells so that the TCRbeta CDR3 region could be sequenced. The immunoSEQ Assay was used for sequencing of TCRbeta CDR3 regions. TCRdb mirrors the immuneACCESS table, restricted to in-frame sequences. Some clones are absent from its copies; in checked studies, under half trace to an unresolved V gene, and the reason for the others is unknown. Present in this sample are approximately 70,000 clones, around nine tenths of which were seen just once. Clones ranked in the top ten supply over 0.6% of the sample. The sequenced sample was CD4+ or CD8+ T cells sorted from blood, obtained in a trial of the OX40 agonist ivuxolimab. The chain is made from TRBV9 and TRBJ2-2, with 7 junctional bases fitting TRBD2. The clonotype originates from an adult with an advanced solid tumor such as melanoma, head and neck, liver or kidney cancer. The DNA sequence reads TGTGCCAGCAGCGCCCAGACTAGCTCGTACACCGGGGAGCTGTTTTTT. Its translation reads: CASSAQTSSYTGELFF.